This is a list of T cell receptor beta chains from one sample in a study of glioma-infiltrating T cells after dendritic cell vaccination. Clones were sequenced by immunoSEQ multiplex PCR, and TCRdb holds only the in-frame ones, with some missing. This table has just under 100,000 clones, 65% to 85% appearing once. This specimen consisted of blood, obtained after dendritic cell vaccination. The receptors were gathered from a human donor with glioblastoma. Each CDR3 is given with its conserved first and last residue. The D gene is left open where the match is weak. A clone size is listed for some rows: how often the clone was seen (once, few, many), or a class if it is expanded.

abundance: NA
j_gene: TRBJ2-3
v_gene: TRBV27
d_gene: NA
CDR3nt: TGTGCCAGCCAGCGGGCGGAGACTAGCACAGATACGCAGTATTTT
CDR3aa: CASQRAETSTDTQYF

abundance: NA
j_gene: TRBJ2-3
v_gene: TRBV6-5
d_gene: NA
CDR3nt: TGTGCCAGCAGTCAAAAGGGGTCGGGCACAGATACGCAGTATTTT
CDR3aa: CASSQKGSGTDTQYF

abundance: NA
j_gene: TRBJ2-7
v_gene: TRBV2
d_gene: TRBD1
CDR3nt: TGTGCCAGCAGGGGGGACAGAAACGAGCAGTACTTC
CDR3aa: CASRGDRNEQYF

abundance: NA
j_gene: TRBJ1-3
v_gene: TRBV27
d_gene: NA
CDR3nt: TGTGCCAGCAGTTTAATGGGCAGGGGCTACTCTGGAAACACCATATATTTT
CDR3aa: CASSLMGRGYSGNTIYF

abundance: NA
j_gene: TRBJ2-3
v_gene: TRBV5-6
d_gene: NA
CDR3nt: TGTGCCAGCAGCCGGGACTTTGCAGATACGCAGTATTTT
CDR3aa: CASSRDFADTQYF

abundance: NA
j_gene: TRBJ2-2
v_gene: TRBV7-7
d_gene: NA
CDR3nt: TGTGCTAGCAGCTTAGTACCCCCTGGGGAGACCGGGGAGCTGTTTTTT
CDR3aa: CASSLVPPGETGELFF

abundance: NA
j_gene: TRBJ2-5
v_gene: TRBV2
d_gene: TRBD2
CDR3nt: TGTGCCAGCAGTGAGGGGGGGAAGACCCAGTACTTC
CDR3aa: CASSEGGKTQYF

abundance: NA
j_gene: TRBJ2-7
v_gene: TRBV5-6
d_gene: NA
CDR3nt: TGTGCCAGCAGCTTGGATAATATGAAATACCGGGATCTCTACGAGCAGTACTTC
CDR3aa: CASSLDNMKYRDLYEQYF

abundance: NA
j_gene: TRBJ1-3
v_gene: TRBV10-3
d_gene: NA
CDR3nt: TGTGCCACGATAAGTGGGACTAACTCTGGAAACACCATATATTTT
CDR3aa: CATISGTNSGNTIYF

abundance: NA
j_gene: TRBJ1-2
v_gene: TRBV29-1
d_gene: NA
CDR3nt: TGCAGCGTGCGGGACTGGGAGAACTATGGCTACACCTTC
CDR3aa: CSVRDWENYGYTF

abundance: NA
j_gene: TRBJ2-1
v_gene: TRBV7-7
d_gene: NA
CDR3nt: TGTGCTAGCGCACTAGGGAACACGAACAATGAGCAGTTCTTC
CDR3aa: CASALGNTNNEQFF

abundance: NA
j_gene: TRBJ2-3
v_gene: TRBV6-5
d_gene: NA
CDR3nt: TGTGCCAGCAGTTACCCCTCGGGACTCCGCACAGATACGCAGTATTTT
CDR3aa: CASSYPSGLRTDTQYF

abundance: NA
j_gene: TRBJ2-2
v_gene: TRBV4-1
d_gene: NA
CDR3nt: TGCGCCAGCAGCCAAGTGATCGGGGGCGGGGAGCTGTTTTTT
CDR3aa: CASSQVIGGGELFF

abundance: NA
j_gene: TRBJ2-1
v_gene: TRBV30
d_gene: TRBD2
CDR3nt: TGTGCCTGGGAAAGCGGGGGGGCCATGCGTGAGCAGTTCTTC
CDR3aa: CAWESGGAMREQFF

abundance: NA
j_gene: TRBJ2-7
v_gene: TRBV10-3
d_gene: TRBD1
CDR3nt: TGTGCCATCAGTGAGTCGCGAGGGACAGAGTCATACTTC
CDR3aa: CAISESRGTESYF

abundance: NA
j_gene: TRBJ1-1
v_gene: TRBV18
d_gene: NA
CDR3nt: TGTGCCAGCTCACCACCGAGCACCCCAATGAACACTGAAGCTTTCTTT
CDR3aa: CASSPPSTPMNTEAFF

abundance: NA
j_gene: TRBJ2-7
v_gene: TRBV2
d_gene: TRBD2
CDR3nt: TGTGCCAGCAGTGAAGGGGGCGGGGGTCCCTACGAGCAGTACTTC
CDR3aa: CASSEGGGGPYEQYF

abundance: NA
j_gene: TRBJ2-1
v_gene: TRBV28
d_gene: TRBD2
CDR3nt: TGTGCCAGCAGTGGGGAGACTAGCGGGAGGGCCCGGGGGCCCAATGAGCAGTTCTTC
CDR3aa: CASSGETSGRARGPNEQFF

abundance: once
j_gene: TRBJ2-3
v_gene: TRBV28
d_gene: NA
CDR3nt: TGTGCCAGCAGTTTAGTGGGAGTAAGCACAGATACGCAGTATTTT
CDR3aa: CASSLVGVSTDTQYF

abundance: few
j_gene: TRBJ2-4
v_gene: TRBV10-3
d_gene: TRBD2
CDR3nt: TGTGCCATCAGTGAACTCGGGGGGGAAAACATTCAGTACTTC
CDR3aa: CAISELGGENIQYF

abundance: NA
j_gene: TRBJ2-3
v_gene: TRBV25-1
d_gene: NA
CDR3nt: TGTGCCAGCAGTGGTTCAGTCACAGATACGCAGTATTTT
CDR3aa: CASSGSVTDTQYF

abundance: NA
j_gene: TRBJ2-7
v_gene: TRBV5-1
d_gene: NA
CDR3nt: TGCGCCAGCGGGCAGGGGACGTTCAGTGCCTACGAGCAGTACTTC
CDR3aa: CASGQGTFSAYEQYF

abundance: NA
j_gene: TRBJ2-3
v_gene: TRBV29-1
d_gene: TRBD2
CDR3nt: TGCAGCGTTGAGGCGGGGACTAGCGGGAGAGGAGATACGCAGTATTTT
CDR3aa: CSVEAGTSGRGDTQYF

abundance: medium-sized
j_gene: TRBJ2-1
v_gene: TRBV6-4
d_gene: NA
CDR3nt: TGTGCCAGCAGTGACTCATTGGACGGGGGTGCTGAGCAGTTCTTC
CDR3aa: CASSDSLDGGAEQFF

abundance: NA
j_gene: TRBJ2-3
v_gene: TRBV7-2
d_gene: TRBD2
CDR3nt: TGTGCCAGCAGCCATTCTAGCGGGCCCACAGATACGCAGTATTTT
CDR3aa: CASSHSSGPTDTQYF

abundance: NA
j_gene: TRBJ1-5
v_gene: TRBV7-8
d_gene: NA
CDR3nt: TGTGCCAGCAGCTTATCGGGGGTAAGCAATCAGCCCCAGCATTTT
CDR3aa: CASSLSGVSNQPQHF

abundance: NA
j_gene: TRBJ1-1
v_gene: TRBV5-1
d_gene: NA
CDR3nt: TGCGCCAGCAGCGTCGGGAACACTGAAGCTTTCTTT
CDR3aa: CASSVGNTEAFF

abundance: NA
j_gene: TRBJ2-7
v_gene: TRBV5-1
d_gene: NA
CDR3nt: TGCGCCAGCAGCTTGTGGGCGGGGACTTCGTACGAGCAGTACTTC
CDR3aa: CASSLWAGTSYEQYF

abundance: NA
j_gene: TRBJ2-7
v_gene: TRBV11-2
d_gene: TRBD1
CDR3nt: TGTGCCAGCAGCTTCTCAATCGACAGGGGTTTCTCCTACGAGCAGTACTTC
CDR3aa: CASSFSIDRGFSYEQYF

abundance: once
j_gene: TRBJ1-4
v_gene: TRBV30
d_gene: TRBD1
CDR3nt: TGTGCCTGGACGGACAGGGGGCGCGTCAATGAAAAACTGTTTTTT
CDR3aa: CAWTDRGRVNEKLFF

abundance: NA
j_gene: TRBJ2-1
v_gene: TRBV5-1
d_gene: NA
CDR3nt: TGCGCCAGCAGCTTGCGACAGCTCAAGTACAATGAGCAGTTCTTC
CDR3aa: CASSLRQLKYNEQFF

abundance: once
j_gene: TRBJ1-1
v_gene: TRBV10-2
d_gene: NA
CDR3nt: TGCGCCAGCAGTGCGTCAGGTCGGAGGAGGTCCACTGAAGCTTTCTTT
CDR3aa: CASSASGRRRSTEAFF

abundance: few
j_gene: TRBJ1-5
v_gene: TRBV6-5
d_gene: TRBD1
CDR3nt: TGTGCCAGCAGTTACACAGGGGATAGCAATCAGCCCCAGCATTTT
CDR3aa: CASSYTGDSNQPQHF

abundance: NA
j_gene: TRBJ2-2
v_gene: TRBV5-1
d_gene: NA
CDR3nt: TGCGCCAGCAGCGGGGGGGCGGCGAACACCGGGGAGCTGTTTTTT
CDR3aa: CASSGGAANTGELFF

abundance: NA
j_gene: TRBJ2-1
v_gene: TRBV2
d_gene: TRBD1
CDR3nt: TGTGCCAGCAGTGATAGGCAGGGGGACAATGAGCAGTTCTTC
CDR3aa: CASSDRQGDNEQFF

abundance: NA
j_gene: TRBJ2-5
v_gene: TRBV29-1
d_gene: TRBD1
CDR3nt: TGCAGCGTCCTACAGCCGGGACAGGGGACCCAAGAGACCCAGTACTTC
CDR3aa: CSVLQPGQGTQETQYF